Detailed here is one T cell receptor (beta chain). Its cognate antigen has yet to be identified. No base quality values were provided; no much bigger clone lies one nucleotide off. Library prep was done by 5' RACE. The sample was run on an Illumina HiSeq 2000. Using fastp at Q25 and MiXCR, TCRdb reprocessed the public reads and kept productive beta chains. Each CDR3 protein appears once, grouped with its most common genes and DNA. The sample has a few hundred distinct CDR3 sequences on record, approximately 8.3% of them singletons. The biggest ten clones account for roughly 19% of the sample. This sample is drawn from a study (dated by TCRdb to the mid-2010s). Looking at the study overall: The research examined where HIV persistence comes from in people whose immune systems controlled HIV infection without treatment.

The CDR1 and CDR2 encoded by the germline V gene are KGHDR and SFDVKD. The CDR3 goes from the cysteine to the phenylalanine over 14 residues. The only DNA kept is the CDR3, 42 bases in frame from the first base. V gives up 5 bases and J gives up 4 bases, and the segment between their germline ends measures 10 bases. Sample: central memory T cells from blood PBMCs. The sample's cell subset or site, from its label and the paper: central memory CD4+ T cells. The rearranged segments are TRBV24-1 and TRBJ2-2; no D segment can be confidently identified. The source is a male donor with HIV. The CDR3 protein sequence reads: CATSGGALTGELFF. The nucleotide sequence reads TGTGCCACCAGTGGCGGAGCGCTCACCGGGGAGCTGTTTTTT.